The 10 T cell receptor beta chains below all came from one sample that was sequenced in a study of post-analysis software for immune sequencing data. What these receptors recognize is not known. The TCR beta cDNA libraries carried unique molecular identifiers. TCRdb itself ran the PCR reads through MiXCR, one entry per CDR3 protein. The table includes about 760,000 distinct CDR3 sequences, about 32% detected once. Whole-study results and caveats: Patients had higher frequencies than controls of roughly 5 TRBV segments, including TRBV5-6, TRBV5-1 and TRBV20-1.

The sequenced sample was blood. The source of these receptors is a girl aged 5 to 17 with multiple sclerosis.

The gene calls are TRBV20-1 and TRBJ2-1; D remains unclear. The V gene lost 6 bases and the J gene lost 7 bases, with 10 bases spanning the gap. The CDR3 contains 11 residues. Germline values: CDR1 DFQATT, CDR2 SNEGSKA (reference sequence). In DNA, the CDR3 is TGCAGTGCCCCACGGCAGAATGAGCAGTTCTTC. Translation gives CSAPRQNEQFF.

The chain couples TRBV5-1 to TRBJ2-7, with 12 bases that match TRBD2. The CDR3 contains 16 residues. The trim removed 4 bases at V and 1 base at J, leaving 6 bases unmatched. Looked up from germline, CDR1 is SGHRS and CDR2 is YFSETQ. CDR3 DNA: TGCGCCAGCAGCAAAACTAGCGGGGGGTCTTCCTACGAGCAGTACTTC. It codes for CASSKTSGGSSYEQYF.

The rearrangement links TRBV13 to TRBJ2-3, with 7 bases identical to TRBD1. V lost 3 bases, J lost 6 bases, and 9 bases stayed unmatched. The germline V gene has CDR1 PRHDT and CDR2 FYEKMQ (reference sequence). CDR3 length: 15 residues. The CDR3 reads CASSLVDRASDTQYF. The CDR3 DNA follows: TGTGCCAGCAGCTTGGTCGACAGGGCTTCGGATACGCAGTATTTT.

This clonotype has more than one count but fewer than ten. The rearrangement joins TRBV7-9 to TRBJ1-1, with TRBD1 matching 7 bases. V was pared by 5 bases and J by 5 bases, with 2 bases of the junction left unmatched. The CDR3 is 12 residues long. Germline CDR1 SEHNR, CDR2 FQNEAQ (reference sequence). The CDR3 is CASSRQGTEAFF. As DNA, the CDR3 is TGTGCCAGCAGCCGACAGGGAACTGAAGCTTTCTTT. The whole variable domain, remainder taken from reference TRBV7-9 and TRBJ1-1, is DTGVSQNPRHKITKRGQNVTFRCDPISEHNRLYWYRQTLGQGPEFLTYFQNEAQLEKSRLLSDRFSAERPKGSFSTLEIQRTEQGDSAMYLCASSRQGTEAFFGQGTRLTVV.

This clonotype was observed a few times. The V and J genes are TRBV27 and TRBJ1-4; weak D call: TRBD1 (5 bases). Trimming stripped 2 bases from V and 7 bases from J, with 17 bases between. There are 16 residues in the CDR3. Germline values: CDR1 MNHEY, CDR2 SMNVEV (reference sequence). This chain's CDR3 is CASSLAFQGTPEKLFF. The CDR3, as DNA: TGTGCCAGCAGTTTAGCTTTCCAGGGAACGCCTGAAAAACTGTTTTTT.

The sample holds a few counts of this clonotype. The J gene is TRBJ1-2, the V gene TRBV20-1; D uncertain. In germline, CDR1 is DFQATT, CDR2 SNEGSKA (reference sequence). The length of the CDR3 is 13 residues. V was clipped by 0 bases and J by 4 bases, with 9 bases between them. DNA of the CDR3: TGCAGTGCTAGAGATTCTAGGCCCTATGGCTACACCTTC. This sequence encodes CSARDSRPYGYTF.

This clonotype has a handful of counts. The chain joins TRBV20-1 to TRBJ1-1, with D uncertain. With 0 bases removed from V and 5 bases from J, the gap between germline ends came to 10 bases. Germline CDR1 DFQATT, CDR2 SNEGSKA (reference sequence). The CDR3 consists of 13 residues. The CDR3 nucleotides read TGCAGTGCTAGAGATCCCACGGGGACTGAAGCTTTCTTT. This codes for CSARDPTGTEAFF.

This chain joins TRBV12-3 or TRBV12-4 and TRBJ1-1; D gene ambiguous. The V gene lost 6 bases and the J gene lost 11 bases, with 13 bases spanning the gap. This CDR3 has 11 amino acids. The CDR3 protein is CASSRRRGAFF. The CDR3 DNA sequence: TGTGCCAGCAGCCGTAGACGTGGGGCTTTCTTT.

This clonotype occurred a few times. The rearrangement joins TRBV7-6 to TRBJ2-1; D is undetermined. V was cut by 0 bases and J by 7 bases, with 10 bases left in between. Germline V gene data show CDR1 as SGHVS and CDR2 as FNYEAQ. The CDR3 length is 14 residues. The CDR3 nucleotides read TGTGCCAGCAGCTTAGCCCTATCAATAAATGAGCAGTTCTTC. Amino acids: CASSLALSINEQFF. Based on the CDR3 plus reference TRBV7-6 and TRBJ2-1, the full variable domain is GAGVSQSPRYKVTKRGQDVALRCDPISGHVSLYWYRQALGQGPEFLTYFNYEAQQDKSGLPNDRFSAERPEGSISTLTIQRTEQRDSAMYRCASSLALSINEQFFGPGTRLTVL.

The chain is built from TRBV6-6 and TRBJ1-1, with D maybe TRBD1 (5 bases). CDR3 length: 15 residues. Between the trimmed V and J ends, which lost 6 bases and 1 base, there was a span of 15 bases. Germline CDR1 is MNHNY and CDR2 is SVGAGI (reference sequence). Written as DNA, the CDR3 is TGTGCCAGCAGCTCCCTGGGGGACGGGAACACTGAAGCTTTCTTT. Translation gives CASSSLGDGNTEAFF.